A selection of T cell receptor beta chains follows, all from one sample in a study of cytomegalovirus exposure and HLA in healthy donors. TCRdb's copy holds only in-frame clones and misses some; the assay was immunoSEQ multiplex PCR. Among 70,000 to 100,000 clones listed, less than 70% were seen once. The sequenced sample consisted of PBMCs. All receptors derive from a man in his forties or fifties in good health and CMV-seronegative. The CDR3 runs from the conserved cysteine through the conserved F or W. The order of the fields is V gene, D gene, CDR3 length, J gene, clone size, CDR3 DNA, CDR3 protein. D genes are given only for firm matches. Rows give clone size only sometimes, using once, few, many, or a class for an expanded clone.

TRBV5-1	TRBD1	15	TRBJ2-5	once	TGCGCCAGCAGCCCGGGACAGGGAAGGGTGAGGGCCCAGTACTTC	CASSPGQGRVRAQYF
TRBV5-1	NA	14	TRBJ1-1	NA	TGCGCCAGCAGCTTTGGGGGGGAGGGCACTGAAGCTTTCTTT	CASSFGGEGTEAFF
TRBV4-2	NA	17	TRBJ1-5	NA	TGTGCCAGCAGCCGATGGGAGGCGGCTGATAGCAATCAGCCCCAGCATTTT	CASSRWEAADSNQPQHF
TRBV11-1	NA	13	TRBJ1-2	NA	TGTGCCAGCAGCTTTTGGGGGCTCGATGGCTACACCTTC	CASSFWGLDGYTF
TRBV5-4	TRBD1	15	TRBJ1-3	NA	TGTGCCAGCAGCTTATACCGGGACAGGGAGAACACCATATATTTT	CASSLYRDRENTIYF
TRBV11-2	NA	15	TRBJ2-5	NA	TGTGCCAGCAGCTTTGGGTCTCAGGGCGGGGCGACCCAGTACTTC	CASSFGSQGGATQYF
TRBV5-1	TRBD1	13	TRBJ1-2	NA	TGCGCCAGCAGCAGCCGGGACAGGGGTGGCTACACCTTC	CASSSRDRGGYTF
TRBV6-4	NA	17	TRBJ1-5	NA	TGTGCCAGCACCCGGGACAAACCACTCAAAGGCAATCAGCCCCAGCATTTT	CASTRDKPLKGNQPQHF
TRBV2	NA	13	TRBJ1-1	few	TGTGCCAGCAGTGTGGGCCCGGGGACTGAAGCTTTCTTT	CASSVGPGTEAFF
TRBV10-3	TRBD1	15	TRBJ1-2	NA	TGTGCCATCAACAACAGGGGGCCGGGGAACTATGGCTACACCTTC	CAINNRGPGNYGYTF
TRBV12-5	TRBD1	14	TRBJ2-2	once	TGTGCTAGTGTACAGGGGGCGGGGACCGGGGAGCTGTTTTTT	CASVQGAGTGELFF
TRBV28	NA	15	TRBJ1-2	NA	TGTGCCAGCAGTCCAAATTACAGGGATTCTTATGGCTACACCTTC	CASSPNYRDSYGYTF
TRBV30	NA	13	TRBJ1-6	NA	TGTGCCTGGAGTGTAACAGGCCATTCACCCCTCCACTTT	CAWSVTGHSPLHF
TRBV7-2	NA	14	TRBJ2-5	NA	TGTGCCAGCAGCATAAACCAGGGGTGGGAGACCCAGTACTTC	CASSINQGWETQYF
TRBV29-1	TRBD1	15	TRBJ2-5	few	TGCAGCGTTGAGGGCGACAGGGGGCGACAAGAGACCCAGTACTTC	CSVEGDRGRQETQYF
TRBV5-1	TRBD1	14	TRBJ1-2	NA	TGCGCCAGCAGCTTGGGACAGGGAACCTATGGCTACACCTTC	CASSLGQGTYGYTF
TRBV5-6	TRBD2	15	TRBJ2-5	NA	TGTGCCAGCAGCTTGGGAGCGGGGCGCTTAGAGACCCAGTACTTC	CASSLGAGRLETQYF
TRBV5-4	TRBD1	14	TRBJ2-7	NA	TGTGCCAGCAGCAGAGGGACAGAAACCCACGAGCAGTACTTC	CASSRGTETHEQYF
TRBV28	NA	14	TRBJ1-3	NA	TGTGCCAGCAGCACAAGACAGACTGGAAACACCATATATTTT	CASSTRQTGNTIYF
TRBV5-6	NA	13	TRBJ1-3	few	TGTGCCAGCACCCTGACAGCTGGAAACACCATATATTTT	CASTLTAGNTIYF
TRBV29-1	NA	13	TRBJ2-3	NA	TGCAGCCTCCTTGGGGAGACCACAGATACGCAGTATTTT	CSLLGETTDTQYF
TRBV29-1	TRBD2	15	TRBJ2-3	NA	TGCAGCGTTGTGGGGGGAGGGCCCTGGACAGATACGCAGTATTTT	CSVVGGGPWTDTQYF
TRBV7-2	NA	13	TRBJ2-7	few	TGTGCCAGCCACACATCCACTACCTACGAGCAGTACTTC	CASHTSTTYEQYF
TRBV6-5	NA	13	TRBJ1-5	NA	TGTGCCAGCAGGGAGGGGGGGCATCAGCCCCAGCATTTT	CASREGGHQPQHF
TRBV2	TRBD2	15	TRBJ2-1	NA	TGTGCCAGCAGCGAAACTAGCGGGGGCTACAATGAGCAGTTCTTC	CASSETSGGYNEQFF
TRBV27	TRBD1	14	TRBJ2-7	few	TGTGCCAGCAGTCCGGACAGGTATGTCTACGAGCAGTACTTC	CASSPDRYVYEQYF
TRBV7-9	TRBD2	16	TRBJ2-2	few	TGTGCCAGCAGTCCGCCGAGCGGGGGGGGGACCGGGGAGCTGTTTTTT	CASSPPSGGGTGELFF
TRBV20-1	NA	11	TRBJ1-2	NA	TGCAGTGCTAGAGGTGCAGGTGGCTACACCTTC	CSARGAGGYTF
TRBV27	TRBD1	15	TRBJ1-1	few	TGTGCCAGCAGTCCCCGACAGGGGTTGAACACTGAAGCTTTCTTT	CASSPRQGLNTEAFF
TRBV7-8	TRBD1	14	TRBJ1-1	few	TGTGCCAGCAGCGTACAGGGGTGGAACACTGAAGCTTTCTTT	CASSVQGWNTEAFF
TRBV12-5	NA	14	TRBJ2-3	NA	TGTGCTAGTGGTTTGGGAGCTTTCACAGATACGCAGTATTTT	CASGLGAFTDTQYF
TRBV2	NA	12	TRBJ2-7	NA	TGTGCCAGCAGTGAATTAGCTTACGAGCAGTACTTC	CASSELAYEQYF
TRBV10-3	TRBD1	14	TRBJ1-1	NA	TGTGCCATCAGAGTACAGGGGGCTGACACTGAAGCTTTCTTT	CAIRVQGADTEAFF
TRBV4-1	NA	17	TRBJ2-7	NA	TGCGCCAGCAGCCAATGGACTGGAATTCTTTCAGGCCACGAGCAGTACTTC	CASSQWTGILSGHEQYF
TRBV2	NA	13	TRBJ2-2	NA	TGTGCCAGCAGTGCGGACACGTTCGGGGAGCTGTTTTTT	CASSADTFGELFF
TRBV28	NA	14	TRBJ1-4	few	TGTGCCAGCAGTCCCTCATCTGGGGGGGAAAAACTGTTTTTT	CASSPSSGGEKLFF
TRBV4-3	NA	12	TRBJ1-2	NA	TGCGCCAGCAGCCAAGGTTACGGGGGCTACACCTTC	CASSQGYGGYTF
TRBV18	NA	14	TRBJ2-1	NA	TGTGCCAGCTCACCTCCTAGTCTTTTCAATGAGCAGTTCTTC	CASSPPSLFNEQFF
TRBV5-5	NA	14	TRBJ2-3	NA	TGTGCCAGCACAGCTTATGGAGGTACAGATACGCAGTATTTT	CASTAYGGTDTQYF
TRBV30	NA	10	TRBJ2-1	few	TGTGCCTGGGGACTGCGTGAGCAGTTCTTC	CAWGLREQFF
TRBV4-1	NA	16	TRBJ1-2	NA	TGCGCCAGCAGCCAACCCACAGGGAATCCTAACTATGGCTACACCTTC	CASSQPTGNPNYGYTF
TRBV7-8	TRBD1	13	TRBJ1-2	NA	TGTGCCAGCAGCTTAGGAGGGGGCGATGGCTACACCTTC	CASSLGGGDGYTF
TRBV28	NA	15	TRBJ1-5	NA	TGTGCCAGCAGTGAGGGAGGGGATAGCAATCAGCCCCAGCATTTT	CASSEGGDSNQPQHF
TRBV28	TRBD1	17	TRBJ1-4	NA	TGTGCCAGCAGTTTTGTGACAGGGGCCAGAACTAATGAAAAACTGTTTTTT	CASSFVTGARTNEKLFF
TRBV25-1	TRBD1	14	TRBJ1-1	NA	TGTGCCAGCAGAGAGACAGGGGACTACACTGAAGCTTTCTTT	CASRETGDYTEAFF
TRBV30	TRBD1	12	TRBJ1-1	NA	TGTGCCTGGAGTACAGGGGGCGCCCTGGCTTTCTTT	CAWSTGGALAFF
TRBV5-6	NA	17	TRBJ2-5	once	TGTGCCAGCAGCTTGACCGGTCGGGGGGCGCGAGGGGAGACCCAGTACTTC	CASSLTGRGARGETQYF
TRBV19	NA	17	TRBJ2-3	NA	TGTGCCAGTAGTGGGGTCCGGCACGGGAGTGGTTCAGATACGCAGTATTTT	CASSGVRHGSGSDTQYF
TRBV18	TRBD1	14	TRBJ1-1	NA	TGTGCCAGCTCACGGGGACAGGGAGGCACTGAAGCTTTCTTT	CASSRGQGGTEAFF
TRBV6-5	TRBD1	16	TRBJ1-6	few	TGTGCCAGCAGTTACACAACACAGGGGGCTAATTCACCCCTCCACTTT	CASSYTTQGANSPLHF
TRBV5-1	NA	14	TRBJ1-2	NA	TGCGCCAGCAGCTTTGGGCAGGGAAGCTATGGCTACACCTTC	CASSFGQGSYGYTF
TRBV5-1	NA	17	TRBJ2-4	NA	TGCGCCAGCAGCCCCCTCCTCGGGGGACCCCGGGGAGCCATTCAGTACTTC	CASSPLLGGPRGAIQYF
TRBV7-9	TRBD2	16	TRBJ2-2	NA	TGTGCCAGCAGCCCGGGACTAGCGGCGAACACCGGGGAGCTGTTTTTT	CASSPGLAANTGELFF
TRBV5-1	NA	13	TRBJ1-2	NA	TGCGCCAGCAGCCCCCCAGGGCCCTATGGCTACACCTTC	CASSPPGPYGYTF
TRBV6-1	NA	16	TRBJ1-6	NA	TGTGCCAGCAGTGAAAGCCCGGGGAACTATAATTCACCCCTCCACTTT	CASSESPGNYNSPLHF
TRBV7-2	NA	14	TRBJ2-7	NA	TGTGCCAGCAGCTTAGGCGAAAACTACTACGAGCAGTACTTC	CASSLGENYYEQYF
TRBV6-1	NA	12	TRBJ2-1	NA	TGTGCCAGCAGGGACAGATACAATGAGCAGTTCTTC	CASRDRYNEQFF
TRBV7-8	TRBD1	17	TRBJ1-4	NA	TGTGCCAGCACCAACTTAATAGGGACAGGGGGGGATGAAAAACTGTTTTTT	CASTNLIGTGGDEKLFF
TRBV4-2	TRBD2	17	TRBJ2-5	NA	TGTGCCAGCAGCCAAGATGGCGGGGGGGGAGGGCAAGAGACCCAGTACTTC	CASSQDGGGGGQETQYF
TRBV10-3	NA	15	TRBJ1-2	NA	TGTGCCATCAGTGGGAGACAGGCAGCTAACTATGGCTACACCTTC	CAISGRQAANYGYTF